Listed below are T cell receptor beta chains from one sample, sequenced in a study of type 1 and type 2 diabetes patients. Via MiXCR, TCRdb re-called the multiplex PCR reads, giving one row per CDR3 protein. The sample shows under 300,000 distinct CDR3 sequences, around 47% of them seen only once. The sample was peripheral blood mononuclear cells (PBMCs). The origin of the receptors is a young man with type 2 diabetes. The CDR3 runs from the conserved cysteine through the conserved F or W. D genes are given only for firm matches. Size is stated for part of the rows, as once, few or many counts, or as a class when the clone is expanded.

cdr3_aa,cdr3_nt,d_call,clone_size,j_call,v_call
CASSPSGGSPLHF,TGCGCCAGCAGCCCCTCGGGGGGCTCACCCCTCCACTTT,-,few,TRBJ1-6,TRBV4-3
CASSSSGVYNEQFF,TGTGCCAGCAGCTCGAGCGGGGTCTACAATGAGCAGTTCTTC,TRBD2,-,TRBJ2-1,TRBV27
CASCKGYSYEQYF,TGTGCCAGCTGCAAGGGGTACTCCTACGAGCAGTACTTC,-,-,TRBJ2-7,TRBV28
CASSAVGAGTEAFF,TGTGCCAGCAGTGCTGTAGGGGCGGGGACTGAAGCTTTCTTT,-,-,TRBJ1-1,TRBV6-5
CASSAQGRANEKLFF,TGCGCCAGCAGCGCACAGGGGCGAGCTAATGAAAAACTGTTTTTT,TRBD1,-,TRBJ1-4,TRBV5-1
CASSERDENTEAFF,TGTGCCAGCAGTGAAAGAGATGAGAACACTGAAGCTTTCTTT,-,-,TRBJ1-1,TRBV6-1
CATSAGTYGYTF,TGTGCCACCAGTGCCGGGACCTATGGCTACACCTTC,-,few,TRBJ1-2,TRBV24-1
CASSQVHIHEQYF,TGTGCCAGCAGCCAGGTCCATATCCACGAGCAGTACTTC,-,-,TRBJ2-7,TRBV7-9
CASSQTPRVQGSLRGTQYF,TGCGCCAGCAGCCAGACCCCCCGGGTCCAAGGCTCGTTAAGAGGGACCCAGTACTTC,-,once,TRBJ2-5,TRBV4-1
CAISDGLEAEAFF,TGTGCCATCAGTGACGGACTTGAGGCTGAAGCTTTCTTT,-,many,TRBJ1-1,TRBV10-3
CASSPILRGEGAPYEQYF,TGTGCTAGCAGCCCAATCCTGCGGGGGGAGGGGGCGCCGTACGAGCAGTACTTC,-,-,TRBJ2-7,TRBV7-7
CSARDLLAGGVEQFF,TGCAGTGCTAGAGATTTACTAGCGGGAGGGGTTGAGCAGTTCTTC,TRBD2,few,TRBJ2-1,TRBV20-1
CATGGQGYNEQFF,TGTGCCACCGGGGGACAGGGGTACAATGAGCAGTTCTTC,TRBD1,-,TRBJ2-1,TRBV24-1
CASSERGTIQGAWETQYF,TGTGCCAGCAGTGAAAGGGGAACGATACAGGGGGCTTGGGAGACCCAGTACTTC,TRBD1,many,TRBJ2-5,TRBV25-1
CAWSPTGSYGYTF,TGTGCCTGGAGTCCGACAGGGAGCTATGGCTACACCTTC,TRBD1,once,TRBJ1-2,TRBV19
CASKDFGGSYEQYF,TGTGCCAGTAAGGATTTTGGCGGCTCCTACGAGCAGTACTTC,-,-,TRBJ2-7,TRBV19
CASSLAWSSCGFCDTDTQYF,TGTGCCAGCAGCTTAGCTTGGTCTTCTTGCGGCTTTTGTGACACAGATACGCAGTATTTT,-,-,TRBJ2-3,TRBV7-2
CASVAGYTDTQYF,TGTGCCAGCGTGGCAGGGTACACAGATACGCAGTATTTT,-,-,TRBJ2-3,TRBV27
CSARVHTGQPQHF,TGCAGTGCTAGAGTGCACACGGGACAGCCCCAGCATTTT,-,-,TRBJ1-5,TRBV20-1
CASSRDEGLSYGYTF,TGTGCCAGCAGCCGAGACGAGGGGTTGAGCTATGGCTACACCTTC,-,once,TRBJ1-2,TRBV7-9
CSAKLAGGLETQYF,TGCAGTGCGAAACTAGCGGGGGGTTTAGAGACCCAGTACTTC,TRBD2,-,TRBJ2-5,TRBV20-1
CASRPTNFNYGYTF,TGTGCCAGCAGACCCACCAACTTTAACTATGGCTACACCTTC,-,-,TRBJ1-2,TRBV27
CASSQRFTDTQYF,TGTGCCAGCAGCCAACGGTTCACAGATACGCAGTATTTT,-,few,TRBJ2-3,TRBV14
CASSAQWGEQFF,TGTGCCAGCAGTGCGCAATGGGGGGAGCAGTTCTTC,-,few,TRBJ2-1,TRBV25-1
CASSLAVDGSSGANVLTF,TGTGCCAGCAGTTTAGCAGTGGACGGAAGCTCTGGGGCCAACGTCCTGACTTTC,-,-,TRBJ2-6,TRBV27
CASSFYGQPQHF,TGTGCCAGCAGCTTCTACGGTCAGCCCCAGCATTTT,-,once,TRBJ1-5,TRBV7-9
CASSQGTVSNEQYF,TGTGCCAGCAGCCAGGGGACAGTTTCAAACGAGCAGTACTTC,TRBD1,-,TRBJ2-7,TRBV7-2
CASGEREQYF,TGTGCCAGCGGAGAGAGGGAGCAGTACTTC,-,-,TRBJ2-7,TRBV7-2
CAWRGFFSGNTGELFF,TGTGCCTGGAGGGGGTTTTTTTCTGGGAACACCGGGGAGCTGTTTTTT,-,-,TRBJ2-2,TRBV30
CASSLSLAGGEQFF,TGCGCCAGCAGCCTTAGTTTAGCGGGAGGGGAGCAGTTCTTC,TRBD2,-,TRBJ2-1,TRBV5-1
CASSLDRAREQYF,TGTGCCAGTAGTCTGGACAGGGCGAGGGAGCAGTACTTC,TRBD1,-,TRBJ2-7,TRBV19
CSARGGNPTHLSMYEQYF,TGCAGTGCTAGAGGCGGGAACCCCACCCACTTAAGTATGTATGAGCAGTACTTC,-,-,TRBJ2-7,TRBV20-1
CASSSRDRIPTDTQYF,TGTGCCAGCAGCTCCCGGGACAGGATTCCCACAGATACGCAGTATTTT,TRBD1,-,TRBJ2-3,TRBV5-6
CATSRDKGSPYNEQFF,TGTGCCACCAGCAGAGATAAAGGGAGCCCATACAATGAGCAGTTCTTC,-,-,TRBJ2-1,TRBV15
CASTLALTDSPLHF,TGTGCCAGCACTTTGGCTCTAACCGATTCACCCCTCCACTTT,-,-,TRBJ1-6,TRBV6-2/TRBV6-3
CASSYSSTGGGNNEQFF,TGTGCCAGCAGTTACTCTTCGACAGGGGGTGGGAACAATGAGCAGTTCTTC,TRBD1,-,TRBJ2-1,TRBV6-6
CASSLSPGWSTEHF,TGTGCCAGCAGCCTGTCCCCGGGGTGGTCCACGGAGCATTTT,-,-,TRBJ1-5,TRBV7-2
CASSLMLTDANEQFF,TGTGCCAGCAGCTTAATGTTGACGGACGCCAATGAGCAGTTCTTC,-,-,TRBJ2-1,TRBV7-3
CASSPTGTANTGELFF,TGTGCCAGTAGCCCGACCGGGACAGCGAACACCGGGGAGCTGTTTTTT,TRBD1,once,TRBJ2-2,TRBV19
CASSISGGEQYF,TGTGCCAGTAGTATTAGCGGCGGCGAGCAGTACTTC,-,many,TRBJ2-7,TRBV19
CASSFDRGQGETQYF,TGTGCCAGCAGCTTCGACAGGGGGCAAGGGGAGACCCAGTACTTC,TRBD1,-,TRBJ2-5,TRBV2
CSARDRWTSAYNEQFF,TGCAGTGCTAGAGATCGGTGGACTAGCGCCTACAATGAGCAGTTCTTC,TRBD2,-,TRBJ2-1,TRBV20-1
CASSQGGSSYEQYF,TGTGCCAGCAGCCAGGGCGGGAGCTCCTACGAGCAGTACTTC,TRBD2,many,TRBJ2-7,TRBV14
CASSLATSGVGYEQFF,TGTGCCAGCAGCTTGGCGACTAGCGGGGTGGGTTATGAGCAGTTCTTC,TRBD2,-,TRBJ2-1,TRBV5-6
CASRPQGWASHEQFF,TGTGCCAGCAGACCTCAGGGGTGGGCGAGCCATGAGCAGTTCTTC,-,-,TRBJ2-1,TRBV28
CASSLMGTESPEQYF,TGTGCCAGCAGCTTAATGGGGACAGAGTCCCCCGAGCAGTACTTC,TRBD1,-,TRBJ2-7,TRBV7-9
CASAGVGSAYNEQFF,TGTGCCAGCGCTGGGGTGGGATCGGCCTACAATGAGCAGTTCTTC,-,-,TRBJ2-1,TRBV14
CASTVEGQPGETQYF,TGTGCCAGCACCGTTGAGGGACAGCCGGGAGAGACCCAGTACTTC,TRBD1,-,TRBJ2-5,TRBV9